Below are 3 T cell receptor beta chains sequenced from a single sample in a study of blood T cell repertoires in COVID-19. Here immunoSEQ multiplex PCR was the method, and the copy in TCRdb shows in-frame clones only, minus some. Altogether about 220,000 clones are present, under 90% being singletons, with the ten largest covering 3.5% to 4%. Sequencing was done on a sample of peripheral blood. The receptors were sampled from a woman of 80 years or more with acute or convalescent COVID-19.

The chain joins TRBV6-5 to TRBJ2-1, with D possibly matching TRBD2 (5 bases). CDR3 length: 15 residues. V lost 8 bases, J lost 7 bases, and 21 bases lay in between. The germline V gene encodes CDR1 MNHEY and CDR2 SVGAGI. The CDR3 sequence: CASERAPPTGNEQFF. CDR3 coding DNA: TGTGCCAGCGAAAGGGCACCCCCTACGGGGAATGAGCAGTTCTTC.

This chain connects TRBV6-4 to TRBJ1-2, with 8 bases lining up with TRBD1. The CDR3 sequence is 19 residues long. After removal of 2 bases from V and 3 bases from J, the junction contained 17 bases not matched to a gene. Germline V gene data show CDR1 as MRHNA and CDR2 as SNTAGT. CDR3: CASSDRRALGTGPYYGYTF. DNA for the CDR3: TGTGCCAGCAGTGACAGGCGGGCGTTGGGGACAGGCCCTTACTATGGCTACACCTTC.

This clone was recorded once. The chain recombines TRBV28 with TRBJ1-2, with D maybe TRBD1 (5 bases). CDR1 is MDHEN and CDR2 is SYDVKM in the germline V gene. The CDR3 loop spans 13 amino acids. Trimming stripped 4 bases from V and 3 bases from J, with 9 bases between. Written as DNA, the CDR3 is TGTGCCAGCAGTTCTCAGGGATACTATGGCTACACCTTC. This sequence encodes CASSSQGYYGYTF.